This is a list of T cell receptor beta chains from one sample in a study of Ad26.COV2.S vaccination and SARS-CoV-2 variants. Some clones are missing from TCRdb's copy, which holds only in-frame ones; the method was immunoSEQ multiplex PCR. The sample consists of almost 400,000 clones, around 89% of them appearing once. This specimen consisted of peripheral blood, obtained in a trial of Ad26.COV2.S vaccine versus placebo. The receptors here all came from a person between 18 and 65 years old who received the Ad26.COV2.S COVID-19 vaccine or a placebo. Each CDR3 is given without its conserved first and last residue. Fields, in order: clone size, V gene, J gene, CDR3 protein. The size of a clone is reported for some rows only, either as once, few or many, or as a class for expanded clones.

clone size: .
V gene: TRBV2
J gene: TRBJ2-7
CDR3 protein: ASRGQPYEQY

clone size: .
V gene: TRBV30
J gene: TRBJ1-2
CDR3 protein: AWSLGRQANYGYT

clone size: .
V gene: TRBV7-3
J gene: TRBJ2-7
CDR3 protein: ASSRDSSYEQY

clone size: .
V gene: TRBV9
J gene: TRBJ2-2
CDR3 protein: ASSVVGETGELF

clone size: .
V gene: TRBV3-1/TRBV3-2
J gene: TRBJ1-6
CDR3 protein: ASSQRGDNSPLH

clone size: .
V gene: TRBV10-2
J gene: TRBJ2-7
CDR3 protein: ASSPRQHEQY

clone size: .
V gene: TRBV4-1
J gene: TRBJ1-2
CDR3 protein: ASSQEPGGGYGYT

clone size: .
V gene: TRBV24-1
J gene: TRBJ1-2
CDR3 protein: ATSGRDRTYGYT

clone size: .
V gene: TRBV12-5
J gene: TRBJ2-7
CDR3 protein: ASGLVRGGPGDYEQY

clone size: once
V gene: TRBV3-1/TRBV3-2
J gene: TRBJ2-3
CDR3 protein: ASSPFLLAGADTQY

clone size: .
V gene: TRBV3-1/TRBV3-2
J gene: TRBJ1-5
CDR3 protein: ASSQDGTGYQPQH

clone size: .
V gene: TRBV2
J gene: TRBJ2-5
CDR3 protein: ASSEAGGGETQY

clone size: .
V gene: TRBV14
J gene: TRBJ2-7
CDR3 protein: ASSQVLAGVYEQY

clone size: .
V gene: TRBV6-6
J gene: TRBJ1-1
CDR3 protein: ASSYSTRNTEAF

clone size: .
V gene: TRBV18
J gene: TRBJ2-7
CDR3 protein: ASSRTSGATYEQY

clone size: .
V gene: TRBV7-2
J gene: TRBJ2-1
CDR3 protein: ASSSSGPLSNEQF

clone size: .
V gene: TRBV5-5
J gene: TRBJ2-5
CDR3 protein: ASSLTSGTQY

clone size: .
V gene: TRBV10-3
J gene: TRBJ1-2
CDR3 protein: AIRPDREDGYT

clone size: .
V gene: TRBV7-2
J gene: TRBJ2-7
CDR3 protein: ASSRTSGRGEQY

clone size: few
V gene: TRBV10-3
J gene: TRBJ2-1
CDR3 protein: AARGTGGRNEQF

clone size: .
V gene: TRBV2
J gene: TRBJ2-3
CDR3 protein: ASSETRTDTQY

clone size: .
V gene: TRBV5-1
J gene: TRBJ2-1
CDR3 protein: ASSSSTSGYYNEQF